A single sample gave rise to the 14 T cell receptor beta chains below, sequenced in a study of vaccination and CD4 T cells after COVID-19 (dated by TCRdb to 2021 to 2024). This sample's treatment or condition label indicates: roughly nine-day PBMC culture with coronavirus spike peptide pools or control peptides (ViraFEST assay). Libraries were made using PCR. For sequencing, an Illumina iSeq 100 was employed. TCR sequencing of DNA from cultured CD4+ T cells used the Oncomine TCR Beta short-read assay at the Johns Hopkins FTIC core. TCRdb applied fastp at Q25 and MiXCR to the public reads, then kept only in-frame beta chains. Each record represents a unique CDR3 protein, reported with the most common genes and DNA among its rows. The sample includes fewer than 15,000 distinct CDR3 sequences, with under 30% observed a single time. The ten largest make up about a sixth of the sample. These receptors are not linked to any known antigen.

The specimen was cultured CD4+ T cells from blood. The receptors were gathered from a human donor with COVID-19.

This chain joins TRBV11-2 and TRBJ2-1; no firm D call. Germline CDR1 reads SGHAT; CDR2 reads FQNNGV. The CDR3 loop spans 14 amino acids. V gave up 8 bases and J gave up 0 bases, with 11 bases separating them. This CDR3 reads CASQVQSSYNEQFF. DNA for the CDR3: TGTGCCAGCCAGGTCCAGAGCTCCTACAATGAGCAGTTCTTC.

This clonotype was seen only a few times. The chain is built from TRBV7-2 and TRBJ2-7, with D tentatively TRBD2 (6 bases). CDR1 is SGHTA and CDR2 is FQGNSA in the germline V gene. This CDR3 spans 15 amino acids. Trimming shortened V by 5 bases and J by 0 bases, and 14 bases separated the two germline ends. The CDR3 region has the DNA TGTGCCAGCAGCCGTAGTCGGGGGAGCTCCTACGAGCAGTACTTC. The encoded protein is CASSRSRGSSYEQYF.

This clonotype was seen more than once but under ten times. The chain employs TRBV18 and TRBJ2-3, with unresolved D. Looked up from germline, CDR1 is KGHSH and CDR2 is LQKENI. The germline V and J ends were trimmed by 3 bases and 6 bases, with 10 bases remaining between them. There are 13 residues in the CDR3. The CDR3 DNA sequence: TGTGCCAGCTCACCCAGCCTTAGGGATACGCAGTATTTT. It translates to CASSPSLRDTQYF.

This clonotype was picked up a small number of times. The chain employs TRBV11-2 and TRBJ1-2, with D possibly being TRBD1 (5 bases). V lost 5 bases, J lost 2 bases, and 21 bases lay in between. The CDR3 has 17 amino acids. CDR1 and CDR2 from the germline V gene are SGHAT and FQNNGV. The CDR3, as DNA: TGTGCCAGCAGCCCCCCGGGCCGGGCACAGGCGAACTATGGCTACACCTTC. It translates to CASSPPGRAQANYGYTF.

This clonotype ranks as large. The chain uses TRBV7-3 and TRBJ1-1; no clear D. Trimming left V 4 bases short and J 0 bases short, with 6 bases between. The V gene's germline CDR1 is SGHTA and CDR2 FQGTGA. The CDR3 totals 13 residues. The CDR3 is CASSSSVNTEAFF. The CDR3 DNA is TGTGCCAGCAGCTCATCGGTGAACACTGAAGCTTTCTTT.

The chain combines TRBV27 with TRBJ1-6; possibly TRBD1 for D (5 bases). The length of the CDR3 is 22 residues. Germline V gene lookup returns CDR1 MNHEY and CDR2 SMNVEV (reference sequence). V lost 9 bases and J lost 5, with 38 bases in between. CDR3 amino acids: CASRQGFLARGGRVFDNSPLHF. CDR3 DNA sequence: TGTGCCAGTAGGCAGGGATTCCTTGCACGAGGTGGCAGGGTGTTTGATAATTCACCCCTCCACTTT.

By sample share, this clonotype is large (0.1 to 1%). The V and J genes are TRBV20-1 and TRBJ2-1; D not certain. Germline values: CDR1 DFQATT, CDR2 SNEGSKA (reference sequence). CDR3 size: 18 residues. The germline V and J ends were trimmed by 0 bases and 0 bases, with 18 bases remaining between them. CDR3 sequence reads: CSARDSGSSPTSYNEQFF. The CDR3 bases are TGCAGTGCTAGAGATTCGGGCAGTTCCCCGACCTCCTACAATGAGCAGTTCTTC.

The chain combines TRBV6-2 or TRBV6-3 with TRBJ2-1, with TRBD2 identical over 16 bases. With V trimmed by 5 bases and J by 7 bases, 8 bases remained unmatched. Germline V gene data show CDR1 as MNHEY and CDR2 as SVGEGT. The CDR3 has 17 amino acids. The CDR3 sequence: CASSEGTSGGGKNEQFF. Here the CDR3 DNA reads TGTGCCAGCAGTGAGGGGACTAGCGGGGGGGGGAAGAATGAGCAGTTCTTC.

The J gene is TRBJ2-7, the V gene TRBV11-3; D is possibly TRBD1 (6 bases). CDR1 SGHNT and CDR2 YENEEA come from the germline V gene. The CDR3 runs 13 residues. V was cut by 3 bases and J by 6 bases, with 12 bases left in between. The CDR3 region has the DNA TGTGCCAGCAGCTTGGGCAGCAGGGGCGAGCAGTACTTC. Amino acid sequence: CASSLGSRGEQYF.

Within the sample, this clonotype is large. This rearrangement joins TRBV2 to TRBJ2-1, with D possibly TRBD1 on 6 matching bases. In germline, CDR1 is SNHLY, CDR2 FYNNEI. The CDR3 covers 18 residues. Trimming removed 6 bases from V and 5 bases from J, with 26 bases in between. The DNA of the CDR3 is TGTGCCAGCAGCACTTTCCGGGACACAAGGAACCGGGACAATGAGCAGTTCTTC. This encodes CASSTFRDTRNRDNEQFF.

By sample share, this clonotype is medium-sized. V usage is TRBV20-1 and J usage is TRBJ2-2; 9 nucleotides line up with TRBD2. After removal of 1 base from V and 7 bases from J, the junction contained 4 bases not matched to a gene. The germline V gene encodes CDR1 DFQATT and CDR2 SNEGSKA (reference sequence). There are 14 residues in the CDR3. For the CDR3, the DNA is TGCAGTGCTAGAGGCGGGGGGGCCGGCGGGGAGCTGTTTTTT. It translates to CSARGGGAGGELFF.

V and J are TRBV6-5 and TRBJ1-3; D gene uncertain. Germline assignment: CDR1 MNHEY and CDR2 SVGAGI. This CDR3 is built from 14 residues. Deletions cut 4 bases from V and 2 bases from J, with 9 bases between. As DNA, the CDR3 is TGTGCCAGCAGTTCTGACTATCCTGGAAACACCATATATTTT. Translating gives CASSSDYPGNTIYF.

The V call is TRBV5-4, the J call TRBJ2-7; 11 nucleotides line up with TRBD1. Germline trimming cut 3 bases from V and 6 bases from J; bases unmatched to any gene: 11. Germline lookup yields CDR1 SGHNT and CDR2 YYREEE (reference sequence). The CDR3 spans 16 residues. The CDR3 coding sequence is TGTGCCAGCAGCTATTCAACCGGGACAGGGGGATCCGAGCAGTACTTC. It codes for CASSYSTGTGGSEQYF.

This clonotype has just a few counts. This rearrangement joins TRBV19 to TRBJ2-4, with 9 nucleotides matching TRBD1. V dropped 5 bases and J dropped 5; count of bases not matched to a gene: 4. The length of the CDR3 is 14 residues. Looked up from germline, CDR1 is LNHDA and CDR2 is SQIVND (reference sequence). The chain's CDR3 is CASSPRQGENIQYF. The CDR3 DNA is TGTGCCAGTAGTCCTCGACAGGGGGAAAACATTCAGTACTTC. Full variable domain (rest looked up from reference TRBV19 and TRBJ2-4): DGGITQSPKYLFRKEGQNVTLSCEQNLNHDAMYWYRQDPGQGLRLIYYSQIVNDFQKGDIAEGYSVSREKKESFPLTVTSAQKNPTAFYLCASSPRQGENIQYFGAGTRLSVL.